This paragraph covers one TCR beta chain sequence. This clonotype was detected ten times or more. The specificity of this receptor is unknown. Base qualities are not at hand, and no much larger clone is one base apart. This sample is part of a study of early T cells in non-severe SARS-CoV-2 infection (dated by TCRdb to the early 2020s). At the level of the whole study: TCR sequencing used bulk RNA from unsorted whole blood, so alpha and beta chains could not be paired. Broader findings and caveats from the paper: VDJdb matching was skewed toward anti-spike CD8 responses and likely underestimated virus-specific expansions, missing private and CD4 specificities.

This was a case-control study nested in a cohort of healthcare workers in London, UK, who had nasopharyngeal swab PCR tests and blood samples taken every week. Healthcare workers were recruited during the week of the UK lockdown, between 23 and 31 March 2020, and followed weekly for up to roughly 15 weeks. Library generation was performed with 5' RACE. TCRdb names NextSeq 500 as the instrument used. To correct for sequencing error and PCR bias, the TCR library protocol tagged individual cDNA molecules with unique molecular identifiers. Sequencing covered both TCR alpha and beta chains, and within each sample the abundances of alpha and beta sequences were tightly co-correlated. The paper's data handling went like this. V gene, J gene and CDR3 annotation of TCR sequences was performed with Decombinator V4. Expanded TCRs were defined as changing significantly between any two time points under a Poisson model with p below 0.0001. TCR abundances were normalised to the total number of TCRs sequenced per sample and were expressed as counts per million. MAIT TCRs were defined by TRAV1-2 paired with TRAJ12, TRAJ20 or TRAJ33, and iNKT TCRs by TRAV10 paired with TRAJ18. VDJdb, accessed 1 November 2021, was searched for CMV, EBV and SARS-CoV-2 annotated TCRs, excluding TCRs annotated for multiple antigens. Using fastp at Q25 and MiXCR, TCRdb reprocessed the public reads and kept productive beta chains. Here each entry gathers all rows of one CDR3 protein and keeps the most common genes and DNA. What appears here as the V and J calls and clone size reflects TCRdb's work, not the paper's. Recorded for this sample are 65,000 to 75,000 distinct CDR3 sequences; around 10% of them occurred a single time. 3% to 4.5% of the sample lies in the top ten.

V lost 8 bases and J lost 5 bases, and the count of bases not matched to a germline gene is 17. The CDR3 runs 17 amino acids, cysteine and phenylalanine included. Only CDR3 DNA remains: 51 bases, in frame from the first base. Material: whole blood. The rearranged segments are TRBV12-3 or TRBV12-4 and TRBJ2-4, with 8 junctional bases fitting TRBD2. This TCR was recovered from an adult who was a healthcare worker with PCR-confirmed SARS-CoV-2 infection or an uninfected control (not recorded which). In nucleotide form, the sequence is TGTGCCAGCCAGAAGAGTCGGGGGGGGCGAGAGGAAAACATTCAGTACTTC. This sequence encodes CASQKSRGGREENIQYF.